A single sample is the source of the 23 T cell receptor beta chains below, sequenced in a study of follicular helper T cells after annual influenza vaccination. Profiled with immunoSEQ multiplex PCR; TCRdb holds only in-frame clones, not every one. In the table there are about 11,000 clones, around 80% of which are singletons. The starting material was CXCR5- memory CD4+ T cells sorted from blood, obtained 6 weeks after influenza vaccination. The receptors originated from an adult who received the influenza vaccine.

V gene TRBV11-3 combines with J gene TRBJ1-2; D might be TRBD1 (5 bases). The V and J ends lost 2 bases and 1 base respectively, with 8 bases between them. The CDR3 has 14 residues. Germline loops: CDR1 SGHNT, CDR2 YENEEA. CDR3 nucleotide sequence: TGTGCCAGCAGCTTACCCGGACATAACTATGGCTACACCTTC. Its translation: CASSLPGHNYGYTF.

The V call is TRBV10-3, the J call TRBJ2-7; D remains ambiguous. This CDR3 contains 14 residues. Trimming cost V 8 bases and J 0 bases, with 14 bases left between them. Germline CDR1 and CDR2: ENHRY and SYGVKD. The DNA for the CDR3 is TGTGCCATCGGTACGGAACGATCCTCCTACGAGCAGTACTTC. Translated: CAIGTERSSYEQYF.

This clone was seen more than once but under ten times. The V call is TRBV19, the J call TRBJ1-1; possible D gene TRBD1, 5 bases. V lost 5 bases, J lost 0 bases, and 10 bases lay in between. Germline CDR1 reads LNHDA; CDR2 reads SQIVND (reference sequence). The CDR3 runs 14 residues. DNA for the CDR3: TGTGCCAGTAGTCATCGGGGCCTGAACACTGAAGCTTTCTTT. It yields the protein CASSHRGLNTEAFF.

The chain has TRBV5-3 and TRBJ2-7; 10 bases are shared with TRBD1. TRBV5-3 is given ORF status, its function remaining uncertain. The ends lost 1 base at V and 2 bases at J; junction bases unmatched: 6. The CDR3 runs 16 residues. Here the CDR3 DNA reads TGTGCCAGAAGCTTGCTTCCTGGACAGGGGGCCTACGAGCAGTACTTC. Translation gives CARSLLPGQGAYEQYF.

The gene calls are TRBV4-3 and TRBJ1-5; D is perhaps TRBD1 (6 bases). This CDR3 is built from 14 residues. Germline CDR1 and CDR2: LGHNA and YSLEER. V shed 2 bases and J shed 9 bases, with 14 bases lying between them. CDR3 loop: CASSQLQGAGPQHF. The CDR3 coding sequence is TGCGCCAGCAGCCAACTACAGGGCGCGGGGCCCCAGCATTTT.

V and J are TRBV7-2 and TRBJ1-4; 7 nucleotides line up with TRBD1. Germline assignment: CDR1 SGHTA and CDR2 FQGNSA. This CDR3 is built from 15 residues. V lost 9 bases, J lost 3 bases, and 10 bases stayed unmatched. CDR3 nucleotides: TGTGCCAGTAAATTGATGGACAGGCCTAATGAAAAACTGTTTTTT. Its protein product is CASKLMDRPNEKLFF.

This clone was recorded a few times. V usage is TRBV7-9 and J usage is TRBJ1-2, with D uncertain. This CDR3 has 14 residues. V was pared by 4 bases and J by 0 bases, with 9 bases between. CDR1 is SEHNR and CDR2 is FQNEAQ in the germline V gene (reference sequence). This CDR3 is CASSSLDSNYGYTF. The CDR3 coding sequence is TGTGCCAGCAGCTCCCTAGACTCTAACTATGGCTACACCTTC.

The rearrangement joins TRBV4-2 to TRBJ2-5, with 12 bases lining up with TRBD2. Germline values: CDR1 LGHNA, CDR2 YNFKEQ. Trimming removed 1 base from V and 5 bases from J; junction bases left unmatched: 2. This CDR3 has 15 residues. In nucleotides, the CDR3 is TGTGCCAGCAGCCAAGGGGGGACTAGCGGGGAGACCCAGTACTTC. Its translation: CASSQGGTSGETQYF.

This chain uses TRBV7-8 with TRBJ1-1; tentatively, D is TRBD1 (5 bases). CDR3 length: 15 amino acids. Germline assignment: CDR1 SGHVS and CDR2 FQNEAQ. Trimming removed 5 bases at V and 0 bases at J, with 13 bases between. The CDR3 coding sequence is TGTGCCAGCAGCCACCGACAGTTCATGAACACTGAAGCTTTCTTT. Encoded protein: CASSHRQFMNTEAFF.

V usage is TRBV6-5 and J usage is TRBJ2-7; D may be TRBD1 or TRBD2 (5 bases each). V was clipped by 6 bases and J by 2 bases, with 11 bases between them. The CDR3 runs to 13 residues. CDR1 MNHEY and CDR2 SVGAGI come from the germline V gene. The CDR3 DNA follows: TGTGCCAGCAGGGAGAGGGGTCCCTACGAGCAGTACTTC. Its protein is CASRERGPYEQYF.

V usage is TRBV5-8 and J usage is TRBJ2-1; D perhaps matches TRBD1 (5 bases). Trimming stripped 0 bases from V and 8 bases from J, with 15 bases between. The CDR3 contains 15 residues. Germline CDR1 and CDR2: SGHTS and YDEGEE. For the CDR3, the DNA is TGTGCCAGCAGCTTGGGGGGCAGGCTTTGGGATGAGCAGTTCTTC. It yields the protein CASSLGGRLWDEQFF.

The table lists this clone with a few counts. This chain joins TRBV27 and TRBJ1-5, with D unresolved. The CDR3 has 14 amino acids. Germline values: CDR1 MNHEY, CDR2 SMNVEV (reference sequence). Trimming pared 5 bases from V and 11 bases from J, leaving 19 bases between. CDR3 bases: TGTGCCAGCAGTGGCCGGCGAGGGCTCCCTTCCCAGCATTTT. Translation: CASSGRRGLPSQHF.

The V gene is TRBV6-5, the J gene TRBJ2-7; TRBD2 is a possible D gene (5 bases). This CDR3 has 13 amino acids. Trimming removed 2 bases at V and 2 bases at J, with 7 bases between. The germline V gene encodes CDR1 MNHEY and CDR2 SVGAGI. The CDR3 bases are TGTGCCAGCAGTTACGGGGAGACCTACGAGCAGTACTTC. It encodes CASSYGETYEQYF.

J is TRBJ2-7 and V is TRBV2; D is undetermined. V was clipped by 6 bases and J by 1 base, with 13 bases between them. From germline, CDR1 is SNHLY and CDR2 FYNNEI. CDR3 length: 14 residues. The CDR3 sequence: CASSPARESYEQYF. CDR3 DNA: TGTGCCAGCAGCCCCGCCCGTGAGTCCTACGAGCAGTACTTC.

The chain employs TRBV7-9 and TRBJ2-1, with 7 bases lining up with TRBD2. The germline gives CDR1 SEHNR, CDR2 FQNEAQ (reference sequence). CDR3 length equals 16 residues. J gave up 3 bases and V 5 bases, and 10 bases lay outside the gene matches. The CDR3 DNA sequence: TGTGCCAGCAGCCCCAGGGCGGGGGACCTCTACAATGAGCAGTTCTTC. Protein sequence: CASSPRAGDLYNEQFF.

The CDR3 is CASSQGAGTYEQYF. CDR3 coding DNA: TGTGCCAGCAGCCAAGGGGCAGGGACCTACGAGCAGTACTTC. The chain employs TRBV4-2 and TRBJ2-7; D is possibly TRBD1 (5 bases). V was cut by 1 base and J by 2 bases, with 9 bases left in between. The CDR3 runs to 14 residues. Germline CDR1 and CDR2: LGHNA and YNFKEQ.

The chain combines TRBV27 with TRBJ2-3; D not certain. Looked up from germline, CDR1 is MNHEY and CDR2 is SMNVEV (reference sequence). The ends were cut back, 6 bases at V and 0 bases at J, with 19 bases in the middle. This CDR3 spans 17 amino acids. CDR3: CASRTRVHSGSTDTQYF. The CDR3 DNA is TGTGCCAGCAGAACAAGGGTCCATTCGGGTAGCACAGATACGCAGTATTTT.

CDR3 sequence: CASSGTQGLYEQYF. CDR3 nucleotides: TGTGCCAGCAGCGGAACGCAGGGCCTTTACGAGCAGTACTTC. This chain uses TRBV11-2 with TRBJ2-7, with TRBD1 as a possible D gene (5 bases). The CDR3 runs to 14 residues. The germline V gene encodes CDR1 SGHAT and CDR2 FQNNGV. Trimming took 5 bases from V and 4 from J, leaving 15 bases between them.

The CDR3 protein is CASRVTGTYQETQYF. CDR3 nucleotide sequence: TGTGCCAGCAGAGTTACCGGGACATATCAAGAGACCCAGTACTTC. The J gene is TRBJ2-5, the V gene TRBV6-1; D possibly corresponds to TRBD1 (6 bases). The germline CDR1 and CDR2 sequences are MNHNS and SASEGT. Trimming took 6 bases from V and 2 from J, leaving 16 bases between them. This CDR3 has 15 amino acids.

The CDR3 protein is CASSNAFGNTEAFF. In DNA form, the CDR3 reads TGTGCCAGCAGTAACGCCTTCGGGAACACTGAAGCTTTCTTT. This chain joins TRBV6-5 and TRBJ1-1; D call uncertain. This CDR3 has 14 residues. V was pared by 5 bases and J by 1 base, with 11 bases between. Germline CDR1 and CDR2: MNHEY and SVGAGI.

The chain uses TRBV14 and TRBJ2-4; 7 bases are a match to TRBD1. J was trimmed by 13 bases and V by 4 bases; bases with no gene match: 13. This CDR3 has 14 amino acids. Germline loops: CDR1 SGHDN, CDR2 FVKESK. Here the CDR3 reads CASSPATGLPFQYF. The CDR3 DNA reads as TGTGCCAGCAGCCCAGCGACAGGGTTACCTTTCCAGTACTTC.

This clone came up once. The chain carries TRBV5-1 and TRBJ2-1; 11 nucleotides align to TRBD2. The CDR3 runs 16 residues. Germline V gene sequence: CDR1 SGHRS, CDR2 YFSETQ. The trim removed 1 base at V and 7 bases at J, leaving 7 bases unmatched. As DNA, the CDR3 is TGCGCCAGCAGCTTGTCAGGGACTAGCGGCACTAATGAGCAGTTCTTC. Amino acid sequence: CASSLSGTSGTNEQFF.

The V call is TRBV6-5, the J call TRBJ1-2; D ambiguous. Deletions cut 0 bases from V and 2 bases from J, with 4 bases between. CDR1 is MNHEY and CDR2 is SVGAGI in the germline V gene. The CDR3 is made up of 13 amino acids. CDR3 residues: CASSYSPNYGYTF. The CDR3 coding sequence is TGTGCCAGCAGTTACTCCCCCAACTATGGCTACACCTTC.